The T cell receptor (beta chain) under discussion was sequenced for a study of cytomegalovirus exposure and HLA in healthy donors (dated by TCRdb to 2016 to 2017). About the full investigation: In an earlier analysis of approximately 500 of the donors, 276 Gb of sequence data and 90 million to 120 million unique TCR beta sequences from approximately 180 million T cells were reported. An early release that covered more than 550 HLA-typed donors contained about 300 gigabases of sequencing data and some 87 million unique TCR sequences. Among the roughly 370 genotyped donors, 75% to 90% belonged to the genetic ancestry cluster associated with self-reported Caucasian donors. The study was designed to test whether signatures of past pathogen exposure could be identified by cataloging public T cell receptors. The study used immunosequencing to profile the T cell repertoires of 666 subjects and linked those repertoires to cytomegalovirus serostatus. A separate validation cohort of over 95 different subjects was used in addition to the roughly 620-subject first cohort. To predict cytomegalovirus infection status, the study combined high-throughput TCR immunosequencing, statistical association of individual TCRs with disease status, and machine learning. A later analysis re-analyzed previously published TCR beta repertoires from 600 to 850 donors and added high-resolution HLA genotyping to study TCR occurrence patterns. Rather than using new phenotypic data, the later analysis identified candidate immune exposures from TCR beta sequences and from how often those sequences occurred across donors. To decide whether each TCR beta V gene segment behaved as functional or pseudogenic, an earlier analysis of approximately 600 of the donors relied on high-throughput TCR beta sequencing. Alongside the repertoire data, information on donor age, sex, ethnicity and CMV serostatus was compiled. A later genetic analysis took genome-wide SNP genotypes for about three fifths of the 666 donors and used that subset as a discovery cohort. All discovery cohort repertoires had been generated on a single sequencing platform. Class I and class II HLA loci were covered by the typing at four-digit resolution. Typing coverage varied by locus: roughly 620-640 donors for A, B, C, DRB1 and DQB1; approximately 500 for DQA1; 600 to 610 for DPA1; around 490 for DPB1. About five DR-DQ haplotypes were handled as single units for association and clustering because linkage in the cohort was strong. Across about 380 genotyped donors of the cohort, an average of about 220,000 unique TCR beta nucleotide sequences per donor were sequenced, and roughly 17% of those sequences were non-productive.

In total, about 650 healthy bone marrow donors made up the cohort. At the time of sampling, every cohort member was nominally healthy, though immune exposures that went unrecorded were likely present. The donor tested CMV seropositive and was one of the 289 seropositive cohort members. Every donor gave a peripheral blood sample, and the peripheral blood mononuclear cells from that sample were used for TCR beta sequencing. The Qiagen DNeasy Blood Extraction Kit was used to extract genomic DNA from the blood cell samples. The library came from the immunoSEQ multiplex PCR assay. A mixture of 60 forward primers for TCR Vbeta segments and 13 reverse primers for TCR Jbeta segments was used in the multiplex PCR. The CDR3 region of rearranged TCR beta genes was amplified from genomic DNA with a multiplex PCR assay. On the Illumina HiSeq System, the amplified TCR beta libraries were sequenced as 87-base-pair reads. The published analysis was carried out like this. In a later analysis, tens of millions of unique TCR beta chains were counted across the approximately 640 repertoires, and around 11 million of these chains were shared by at least two donors. A nearest-neighbor algorithm error-corrected the raw reads and collapsed the reads into unique sequences, merging closely related sequences to remove PCR and sequencing errors. CDR3 sequences were aligned to IMGT reference sequences to assign V, D and J gene segments. For a sequence to be retained, a match of at least six nucleotides was required to both a V gene segment and a J gene segment. A rearrangement counted as productive if the CDR3 had no stop codons and remained in frame with V and J, and every other rearrangement counted as non-productive. Following IMGT convention, CDR3 was defined as the stretch from the second conserved V-encoded cysteine to the conserved J-encoded phenylalanine. The earlier analysis of a few hundred of the donors excluded sequences that lacked an unambiguous match to a single V gene segment. In an earlier analysis of almost 600 of the donors, a V segment was called functional when productive rearrangements were above 56.7%, and segregating when the standard deviation between donors exceeded 5%. To diagnose cytomegalovirus status from the catalog of TCR beta chain sequences, a statistical classification framework was built. A later analysis assigned V and J genes by comparing TCR nucleotide sequences with IMGT/GENE-DB human TR gene sequences. A later analysis assigned CDR3 sequences and most-parsimonious VDJ recombination scenarios with the TCRdist pipeline. In a later analysis, every TCR beta chain was defined by the combination of its CDR3 amino acid sequence and its V-gene family, and reads without a unique V-gene family were dropped. As a way to deal with suspected cross-contamination and a sequencing artifact, a later analysis dropped nearly 600 nucleotide sequences that were highly shared and had low generation probability. A later analysis calculated a clonal expansion index for each public chain from normalized within-repertoire ranks of inferred template counts. In a later analysis, generation probabilities were computed with a VDJ recombination model fitted to out-of-frame rearrangements, and the resulting probabilities were checked against IGoR. In a later analysis, TCR-TCR, TCR-HLA and TCR-CMV co-occurrence was scored with hypergeometric tests, and a repertoire-size bias correction was applied to TCR pairs. False discovery rates were estimated in a later analysis by permuting HLA or CMV assignments 20 times. In a later analysis, co-occurring TCRs were grouped using DBSCAN, with TCRdist sequence similarity added in when clustering inside HLA-allele-positive subsets. Repertoires with fewer than 30,000 or more than 120,000 public chains were left out of co-occurrence clustering, as were about 5 repertoires with anomalous nucleotide sharing. The table comes from immuneACCESS by way of TCRdb, which keeps in-frame sequences with V and J called. Part of the clones is missing from these tables; in studies checked, under half for an unresolved V gene and the rest for unknown reasons. V, J and clone size are those of that table, while D and trimming were read from the DNA. A total of around 150,000 clones appear in this sample, roughly 80% of them only once. The ten top clones hold roughly 2% of the sample.

From cysteine to phenylalanine, the CDR3 is 16 amino acids long. The kept DNA is CDR3 alone, 48 bases in frame from the first base. In the germline V gene, CDR1 corresponds to SGHTA and CDR2 to FQGNSA. Relative to germline, V is missing 2 bases and J is missing 7 bases, with 10 bases of the junction outside any gene match. As for this clone: No antigen is known for it. No qualities accompany the bases; no much larger clone lies one base away.

The full study reports these points: In an earlier analysis of about 600 of the donors, most TCR beta V segments appeared in productive rearrangements about 90% or about 30% of the time, broadly matching IMGT annotations. A further reported finding was that TCR beta sequences accurately predicted the HLA-A and HLA-B alleles for most subjects in the first cohort. Linkage disequilibrium might explain the correlated functional status among segregating V segments, but an unknown experimental factor could not be ruled out. According to the authors, the approach could potentially be generalized to other disease states and immunological phenotypes. Because counts were too low, about 15 rarely observed V segments, including chromosome 9 orphons, were left out of the earlier analysis of over 550 of the donors. The presence/absence analyses assumed that sequencing depth was roughly uniform across donors, and that assumption may not be true. A later analysis associated about 17,000 TCR beta sequences with specific HLA alleles at a false discovery rate of 0.05. The 87-base-pair reads could not distinguish some IMGT-functional V segments, including TRBV6-2 and TRBV6-3, so those segments were excluded. Immune exposure information for the cohort was limited to CMV serostatus. In a later analysis, TCR association rates were found to vary across HLA loci, with the most associated TCRs seen for DRB1 alleles and the fewest for HLA-C alleles. An association between a missense DCLRE1C variant and V-gene and J-gene trimming of TCR beta chains was found in a later genetic analysis and replicated in an independent cohort. Across donors, most TCR sequences were observed very rarely, whereas some public TCRs were present in many individuals. A cluster of highly shared sequence variants was judged likely to be a technical artifact of the sequencing pipeline. The classifier was reported to diagnose cytomegalovirus status with high specificity and sensitivity in both the original and validation cohorts. A later analysis found that HLA-associated TCR beta chains were more clonally expanded and had lower generation probabilities than equally common non-associated chains. In vitro tests confirmed that three of the cytomegalovirus-associated TCR beta chains recognize cytomegalovirus antigens. When HLA alleles, especially DR and DQ, strongly co-occurred, TCR associations were difficult to assign to individual alleles. According to a later genetic analysis, donors in an Asian-associated ancestry cluster had fewer N-insertions in productive TCRs than the roughly 670-donor mean. The study listed approximately 150 TCR beta chains as associated with cytomegalovirus. Because HLA typing was missing for some donors at each locus, association tests included only the typed subset. A later analysis found that most CMV-associated TCR beta chains appeared HLA-restricted, with HLA associations seemingly driven largely by CMV exposure. A later analysis reported that several top co-occurrence clusters appeared linked to parvovirus B19, influenza, CMV and Epstein-Barr virus. In this cohort, only TCR beta chains were sequenced, and detectable features were limited by the absence of alpha or paired-chain data.

The receptor was derived from a man aged 45-65 years in good health and CMV-seropositive. The sequence joins TRBV7-2 to TRBJ2-2, and TRBD1 matches 7 of the central bases. The sample taken for sequencing was PBMCs. DNA sequence: TGTGCCAGCAGCTTAACCGCTCACAGGGGTGGCGGGGAGCTGTTTTTT. It specifies CASSLTAHRGGGELFF.